Below, 5 T cell receptor beta chains from the same sample are listed, as sequenced in a study of naive and memory T cell subsets. Both TRBC1 and TRBC2 were covered by a beta constant-region primer of two equimolar oligonucleotides. Nested alpha and beta constant-region primers with the SP2 primer drove four PCR rounds on ligated cDNA. TCRdb re-called the UMI-ligation and nested PCR reads through MiXCR, storing one row per CDR3 protein. The sample comprises roughly 150,000 distinct CDR3 sequences, approximately 20% of which are singletons, and 0.6% to 0.8% rests with the top ten. General observations from the study: Possibly reflecting memory cells re-expressing CD45RA, a few larger clonotypes occurred in naive repertoires, especially CD8.

These receptors' targets are unknown. Sequencing was performed on naive CD8+ T cells from blood. The origin of the receptors is a human donor in good health.

The chain couples TRBV7-2 to TRBJ1-1; no definite D call. V was trimmed by 4 bases and J by 0 bases, leaving 9 bases between them. The CDR3 has 14 amino acids. Germline V CDR1 and CDR2: SGHTA, FQGNSA. CDR3 region: CASSSRFMNTEAFF. In DNA form, the CDR3 reads TGTGCCAGCAGCTCCCGGTTCATGAACACTGAAGCTTTCTTT.

The chain employs TRBV27 and TRBJ2-7, with 11 bases fitting TRBD1. The CDR3 is made up of 12 amino acids. Germline loops: CDR1 MNHEY, CDR2 SMNVEV (reference sequence). Losses at the gene ends were 5 bases for V and 6 bases for J; bases not matched to a gene: 0. In DNA, the CDR3 is TGTGCCAGCAGTGGGACAGGGGGCGAGCAGTACTTC. This sequence encodes CASSGTGGEQYF.

There are a few counts of this clonotype. V and J are TRBV12-3 or TRBV12-4 and TRBJ2-7; 9 positions match TRBD2. Trimming took 3 bases from V and 2 from J; bases not matched to a gene: 2. This CDR3 region has 14 residues. CDR3 in DNA: TGTGCCAGCAGTTTTTTAGCGGGAGCCTACGAGCAGTACTTC. The encoded protein is CASSFLAGAYEQYF.

This clonotype appeared many times. The chain couples TRBV15 to TRBJ2-7, with 7 bases aligning to TRBD2. Per the germline V gene, CDR1 is LNHNV and CDR2 is YYDKDF (reference sequence). The trim removed 0 bases at V and 3 bases at J, leaving 11 bases unmatched. The CDR3 is 17 amino acids. The CDR3 spells CATSRDPVLANDYEQYF. The CDR3 nucleotides are TGTGCCACCAGCAGAGATCCGGTACTAGCGAACGACTACGAGCAGTACTTC. Variable domain in full (rest from reference TRBV15 and TRBJ2-7): DAMVIQNPRYQVTQFGKPVTLSCSQTLNHNVMYWYQQKSSQAPKLLFHYYDKDFNNEADTPDNFQSRRPNTSFCFLDIRSPGLGDTAMYLCATSRDPVLANDYEQYFGPGTRLTVT.

This chain links TRBV5-4 with TRBJ2-1; D is ambiguous. The CDR3 covers 12 residues. Germline V gene sequence: CDR1 SGHNT, CDR2 YYREEE (reference sequence). V was shortened by 3 bases and J by 9 bases, with 10 bases between the two germline ends. For the CDR3, the DNA is TGTGCCAGCAGCTCGGCCAGCAGTGAGCAGTTCTTC. This encodes CASSSASSEQFF.